The clone carrying this T cell receptor beta chain has more than one count but fewer than ten. Its antigen remains unknown. This record comes from a study of cytomegalovirus exposure and HLA in healthy donors. Findings and caveats of the study: Reportedly, a later analysis found an Asian-associated ancestry cluster had fewer N-insertions than the approximately 640-donor mean. Accurate prediction of HLA-A and HLA-B alleles (for most subjects) was reportedly achieved from TCR beta sequences.

CDR1 and CDR2 (germline): MNHEY, SVGAGI. V gave up 4 bases and J gave up 4 bases; unmatched junction bases: 2. CDR3 length: 13 amino acids. Researchers ran the PCR with 60 Vbeta and 13 Jbeta primers. Produced via immunoSEQ multiplex PCR; TCRdb's table is partial and in-frame only. The data contain 90,000 to 100,000 clones, roughly 71% of them seen just once; the ten biggest clones take up about 2.9%. This chain connects TRBV6-5 to TRBJ1-2; 8 bases fit TRBD1. This sequence was found in a man aged 50-60 years in good health and CMV-seronegative. Sequencing was performed on PBMCs. CDR3 region: CASSSGGFYGYTF. DNA for the CDR3: TGTGCCAGCAGTTCAGGGGGCTTCTATGGCTACACCTTC.